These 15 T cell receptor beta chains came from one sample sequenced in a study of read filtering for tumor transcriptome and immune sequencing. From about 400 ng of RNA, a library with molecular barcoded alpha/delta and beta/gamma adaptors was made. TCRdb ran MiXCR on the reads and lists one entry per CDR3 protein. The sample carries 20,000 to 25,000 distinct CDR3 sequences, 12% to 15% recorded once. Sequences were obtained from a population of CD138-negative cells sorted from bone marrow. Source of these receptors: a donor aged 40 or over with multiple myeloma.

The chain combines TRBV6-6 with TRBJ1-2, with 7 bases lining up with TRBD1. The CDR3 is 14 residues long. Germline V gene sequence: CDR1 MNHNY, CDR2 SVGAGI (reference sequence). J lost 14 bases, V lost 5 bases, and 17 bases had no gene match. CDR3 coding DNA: TGTGCCAGCAGTGCCCGGGACAGCACGCTTGAGTGGACCTTC. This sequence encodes CASSARDSTLEWTF.

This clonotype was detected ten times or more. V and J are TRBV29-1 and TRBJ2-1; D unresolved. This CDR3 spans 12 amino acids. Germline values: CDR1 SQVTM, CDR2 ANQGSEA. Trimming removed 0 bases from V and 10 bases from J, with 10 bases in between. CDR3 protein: CSVEDVGPEQFF. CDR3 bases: TGCAGCGTTGAAGACGTGGGTCCCGAGCAGTTCTTC.

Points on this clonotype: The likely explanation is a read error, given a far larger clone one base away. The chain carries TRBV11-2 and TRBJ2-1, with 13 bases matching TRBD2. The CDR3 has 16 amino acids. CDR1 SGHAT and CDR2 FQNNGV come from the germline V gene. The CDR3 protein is CASSSRTSGSDNKQFF. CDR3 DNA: TGTGCCAGCAGCTCCCGGACTAGCGGGAGTGACAATAAGCAGTTCTTC.

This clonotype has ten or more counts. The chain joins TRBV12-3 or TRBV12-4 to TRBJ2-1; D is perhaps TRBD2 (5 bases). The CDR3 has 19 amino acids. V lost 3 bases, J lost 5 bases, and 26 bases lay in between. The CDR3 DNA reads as TGTGCCAGCAGTTTCGCCGGCCTCCTCCAGCGGACCGTAAACAATGAGCAGTTCTTC. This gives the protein CASSFAGLLQRTVNNEQFF.

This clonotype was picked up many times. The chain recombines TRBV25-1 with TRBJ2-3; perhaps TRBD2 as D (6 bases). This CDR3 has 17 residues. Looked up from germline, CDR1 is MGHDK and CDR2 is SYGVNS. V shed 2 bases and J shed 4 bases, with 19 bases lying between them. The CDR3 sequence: CASSEDLTREVPDTQYF. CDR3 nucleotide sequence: TGTGCCAGCAGTGAAGATCTCACTAGGGAGGTTCCAGATACGCAGTATTTT.

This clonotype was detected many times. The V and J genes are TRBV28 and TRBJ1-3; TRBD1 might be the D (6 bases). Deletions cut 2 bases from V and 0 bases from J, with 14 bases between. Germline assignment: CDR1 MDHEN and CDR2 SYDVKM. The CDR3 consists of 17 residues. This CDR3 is CASSLARDTGSGNTIYF. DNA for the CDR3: TGTGCCAGCAGTTTAGCCCGGGACACAGGCTCTGGAAACACCATATATTTT.

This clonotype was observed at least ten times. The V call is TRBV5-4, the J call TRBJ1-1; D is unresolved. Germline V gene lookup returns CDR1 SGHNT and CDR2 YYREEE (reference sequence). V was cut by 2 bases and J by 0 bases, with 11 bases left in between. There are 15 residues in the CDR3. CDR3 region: CASSLSSLMNTEAFF. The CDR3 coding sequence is TGTGCCAGCAGCTTAAGTAGTTTGATGAACACTGAAGCTTTCTTT.

The CDR3 coding sequence is TGTGCCAGCTCACAGGACGGAGAGCAGTTCTTC. Translating it yields CASSQDGEQFF. V usage is TRBV18 and J usage is TRBJ2-1; D unclear. CDR3 length: 11 residues. V gave up 4 bases and J gave up 10 bases, with 8 bases separating them. Germline-derived CDR1 and CDR2 are KGHSH and LQKENI. Combining the CDR3 with reference TRBV18 and TRBJ2-1 gives the whole variable domain NAGVMQNPRHLVRRRGQEARLRCSPMKGHSHVYWYRQLPEEGLKFMVYLQKENIIDESGMPKERFSAEFPKEGPSILRIQQVVRGDSAAYFCASSQDGEQFFGPGTRLTVL.

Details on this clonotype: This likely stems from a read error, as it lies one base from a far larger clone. CDR3 in amino acids: CASSSRGQGSDEKLFF. The CDR3, as DNA: TGTGCCAGCAGCTCCCGCGGACAGGGTTCTGATGAAAAACTGTTTTTT. The chain employs TRBV7-9 and TRBJ1-4; 8 bases line up with TRBD1. Germline values: CDR1 SEHNR, CDR2 FQNEAQ (reference sequence). The CDR3 length is 16 residues. The trim removed 4 bases at V and 6 bases at J, leaving 10 bases unmatched. The whole variable domain, filled in from reference TRBV7-9 and TRBJ1-4, reads DTGVSQNPRHKITKRGQNVTFRCDPISEHNRLYWYRQTLGQGPEFLTYFQNEAQLEKSRLLSDRFSAERPKGSFSTLEIQRTEQGDSAMYLCASSSRGQGSDEKLFFGSGTQLSVL.

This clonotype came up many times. The CDR3 is CSVDGLAGTDTQYF. The CDR3 DNA reads TGCAGCGTTGATGGTTTAGCGGGCACAGATACGCAGTATTTT. The chain employs TRBV29-1 and TRBJ2-3; D possibly corresponds to TRBD2 (6 bases). Per germline, CDR1 SQVTM and CDR2 ANQGSEA. V was pared by 3 bases and J by 1 base, with 11 bases between. The CDR3 is 14 amino acids.

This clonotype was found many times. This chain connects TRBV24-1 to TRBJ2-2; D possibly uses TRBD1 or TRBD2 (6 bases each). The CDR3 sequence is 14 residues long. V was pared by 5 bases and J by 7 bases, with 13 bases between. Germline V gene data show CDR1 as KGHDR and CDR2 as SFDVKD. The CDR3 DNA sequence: TGTGCCACCAGTGCCGGGGGCAACGACGGGGAGCTGTTTTTT. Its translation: CATSAGGNDGELFF.

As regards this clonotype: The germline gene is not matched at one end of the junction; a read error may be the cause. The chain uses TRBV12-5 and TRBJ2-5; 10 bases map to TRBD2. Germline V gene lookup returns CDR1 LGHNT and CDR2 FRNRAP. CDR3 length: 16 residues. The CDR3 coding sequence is TGTGCTAGTGCCCCCCATGGTAGCGGGAGGAAAGAGACTCAGTACTTC. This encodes CASAPHGSGRKETQYF.

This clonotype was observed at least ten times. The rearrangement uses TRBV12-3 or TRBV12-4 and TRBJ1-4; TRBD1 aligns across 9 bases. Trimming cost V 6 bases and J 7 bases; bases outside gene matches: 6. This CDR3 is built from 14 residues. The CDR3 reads CASRAGTGLEKLFF. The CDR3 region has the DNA TGTGCCAGCAGGGCCGGGACAGGGCTTGAAAAACTGTTTTTT.

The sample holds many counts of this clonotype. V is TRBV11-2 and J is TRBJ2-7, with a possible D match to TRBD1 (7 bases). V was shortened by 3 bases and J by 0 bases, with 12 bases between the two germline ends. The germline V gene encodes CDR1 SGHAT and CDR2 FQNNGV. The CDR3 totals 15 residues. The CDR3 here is CASSFGGDSSYEQYF. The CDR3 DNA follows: TGTGCCAGCAGCTTTGGCGGGGACAGCTCCTACGAGCAGTACTTC.

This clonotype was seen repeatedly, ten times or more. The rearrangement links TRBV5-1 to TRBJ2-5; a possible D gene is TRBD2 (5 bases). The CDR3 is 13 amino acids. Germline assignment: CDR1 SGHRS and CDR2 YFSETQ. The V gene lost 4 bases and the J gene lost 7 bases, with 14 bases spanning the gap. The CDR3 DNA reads TGCGCCAGCAGCGTCGGAGAGGGAAGGACCCAGTACTTC. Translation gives CASSVGEGRTQYF.